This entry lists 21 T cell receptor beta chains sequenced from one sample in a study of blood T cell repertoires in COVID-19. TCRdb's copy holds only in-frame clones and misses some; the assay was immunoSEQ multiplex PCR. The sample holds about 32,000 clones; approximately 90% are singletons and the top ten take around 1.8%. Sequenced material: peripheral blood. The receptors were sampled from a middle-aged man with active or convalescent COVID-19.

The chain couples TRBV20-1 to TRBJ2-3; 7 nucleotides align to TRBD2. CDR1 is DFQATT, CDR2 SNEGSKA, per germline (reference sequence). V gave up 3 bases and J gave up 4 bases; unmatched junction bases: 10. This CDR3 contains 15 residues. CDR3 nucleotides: TGCAGTGCTAGTGGTCGCGGGAGTATTTCAGATACGCAGTATTTT. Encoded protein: CSASGRGSISDTQYF.

The CDR3 loop reads CASSPEWGDPYNSPLHF. CDR3 in DNA: TGTGCCAGCAGCCCCGAATGGGGGGATCCCTATAATTCACCCCTCCACTTT. The V call is TRBV9, the J call TRBJ1-6; D perhaps matches TRBD1 (5 bases). V lost 4 bases, J lost 2 bases, and 16 bases lay in between. This CDR3 spans 17 amino acids. Germline CDR1 reads SGDLS; CDR2 reads YYNGEE.

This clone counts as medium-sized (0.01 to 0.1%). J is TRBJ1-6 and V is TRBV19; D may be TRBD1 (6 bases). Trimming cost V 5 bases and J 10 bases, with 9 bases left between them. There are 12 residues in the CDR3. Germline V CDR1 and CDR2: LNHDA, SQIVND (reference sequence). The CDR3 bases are TGTGCCAGTAGTGCCACAGGGTCACCCCTCCACTTT. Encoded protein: CASSATGSPLHF.

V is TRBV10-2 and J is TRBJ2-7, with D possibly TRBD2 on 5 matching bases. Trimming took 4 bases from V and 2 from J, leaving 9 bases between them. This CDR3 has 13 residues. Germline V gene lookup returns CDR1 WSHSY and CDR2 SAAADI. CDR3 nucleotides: TGCGCCAGCAGTGTCGCGGGCCCCTACGAGCAGTACTTC. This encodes CASSVAGPYEQYF.

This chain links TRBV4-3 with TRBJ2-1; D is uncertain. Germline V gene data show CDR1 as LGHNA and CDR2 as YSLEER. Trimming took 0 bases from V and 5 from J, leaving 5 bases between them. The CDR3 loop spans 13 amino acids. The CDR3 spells CASSQDRDNEQFF. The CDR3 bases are TGCGCCAGCAGCCAAGATCGGGACAATGAGCAGTTCTTC.

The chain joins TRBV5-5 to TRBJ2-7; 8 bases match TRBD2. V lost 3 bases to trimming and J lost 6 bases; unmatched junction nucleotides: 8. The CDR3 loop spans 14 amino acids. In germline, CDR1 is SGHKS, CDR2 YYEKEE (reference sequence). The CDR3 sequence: CASSSGLAVSEQYF. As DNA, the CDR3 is TGTGCCAGCAGCTCCGGACTAGCCGTTTCCGAGCAGTACTTC.

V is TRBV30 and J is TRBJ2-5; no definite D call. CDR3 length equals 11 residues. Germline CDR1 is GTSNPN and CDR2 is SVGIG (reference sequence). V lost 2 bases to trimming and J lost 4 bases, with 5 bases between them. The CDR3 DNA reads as TGTGCCTGGAGTTCCTCAGAGACCCAGTACTTC. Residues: CAWSSSETQYF.

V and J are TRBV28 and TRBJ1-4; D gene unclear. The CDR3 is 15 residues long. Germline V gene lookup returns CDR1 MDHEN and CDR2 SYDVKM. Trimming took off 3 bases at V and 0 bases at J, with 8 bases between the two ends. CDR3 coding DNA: TGTGCCAGCAGTTTTCCTCCGTCAACTAATGAAAAACTGTTTTTT. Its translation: CASSFPPSTNEKLFF.

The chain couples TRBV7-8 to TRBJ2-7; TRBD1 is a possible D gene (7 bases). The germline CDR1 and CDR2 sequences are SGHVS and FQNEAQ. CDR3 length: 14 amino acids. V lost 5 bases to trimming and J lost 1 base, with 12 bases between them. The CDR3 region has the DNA TGTGCCAGCAGCGCGGGGACAGCTTCCTACGAGCAGTACTTC. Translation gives CASSAGTASYEQYF.

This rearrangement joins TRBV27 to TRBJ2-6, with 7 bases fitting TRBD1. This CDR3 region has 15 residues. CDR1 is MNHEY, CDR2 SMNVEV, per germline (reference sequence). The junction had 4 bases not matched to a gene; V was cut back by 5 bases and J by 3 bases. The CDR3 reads CASSPGTVGANVLTF. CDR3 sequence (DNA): TGTGCCAGCAGTCCCGGGACAGTTGGGGCCAACGTCCTGACTTTC.

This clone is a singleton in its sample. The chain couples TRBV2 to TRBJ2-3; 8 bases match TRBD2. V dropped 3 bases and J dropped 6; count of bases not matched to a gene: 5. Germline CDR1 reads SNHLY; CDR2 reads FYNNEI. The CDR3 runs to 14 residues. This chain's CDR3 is CASSDGRAWDTQYF. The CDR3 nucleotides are TGTGCCAGCAGTGACGGGAGGGCCTGGGATACGCAGTATTTT.

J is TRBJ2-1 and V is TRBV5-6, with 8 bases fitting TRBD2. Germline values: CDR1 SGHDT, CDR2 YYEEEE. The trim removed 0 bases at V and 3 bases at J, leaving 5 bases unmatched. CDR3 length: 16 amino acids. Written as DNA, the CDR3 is TGTGCCAGCAGCTTGGGGTTAGCGGGAATCTACAATGAGCAGTTCTTC. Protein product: CASSLGLAGIYNEQFF. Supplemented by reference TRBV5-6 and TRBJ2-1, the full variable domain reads DAGVTQSPTHLIKTRGQQVTLRCSPKSGHDTVSWYQQALGQGPQFIFQYYEEEERQRGNFPDRFSGHQFPNYSSELNVNALLLGDSALYLCASSLGLAGIYNEQFFGPGTRLTVL.

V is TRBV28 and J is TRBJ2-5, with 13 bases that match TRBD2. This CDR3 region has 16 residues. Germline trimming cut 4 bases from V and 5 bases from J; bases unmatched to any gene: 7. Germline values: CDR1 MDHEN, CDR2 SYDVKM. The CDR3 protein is CASSSPGLAGRETQYF. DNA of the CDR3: TGTGCCAGCAGTTCCCCGGGACTAGCGGGAAGGGAGACCCAGTACTTC. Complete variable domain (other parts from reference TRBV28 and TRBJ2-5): DVKVTQSSRYLVKRTGEKVFLECVQDMDHENMFWYRQDPGLGLRLIYFSYDVKMKEKGDIPEGYSVSREKKERFSLILESASTNQTSMYLCASSSPGLAGRETQYFGPGTRLLVL.

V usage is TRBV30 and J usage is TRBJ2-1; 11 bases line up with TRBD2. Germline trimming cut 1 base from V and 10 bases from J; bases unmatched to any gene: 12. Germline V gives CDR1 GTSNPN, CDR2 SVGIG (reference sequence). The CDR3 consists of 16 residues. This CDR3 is CAWSGGGTSGAGEQFF. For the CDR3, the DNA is TGTGCCTGGAGTGGGGGTGGGACTAGCGGAGCGGGCGAGCAGTTCTTC.

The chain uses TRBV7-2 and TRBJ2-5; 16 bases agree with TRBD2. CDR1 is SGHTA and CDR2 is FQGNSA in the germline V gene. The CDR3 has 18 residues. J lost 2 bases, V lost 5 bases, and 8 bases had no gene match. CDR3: CASSTGTSGRASQETQYF. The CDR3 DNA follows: TGTGCCAGCAGCACCGGGACTAGCGGGAGGGCGTCTCAAGAGACCCAGTACTTC.

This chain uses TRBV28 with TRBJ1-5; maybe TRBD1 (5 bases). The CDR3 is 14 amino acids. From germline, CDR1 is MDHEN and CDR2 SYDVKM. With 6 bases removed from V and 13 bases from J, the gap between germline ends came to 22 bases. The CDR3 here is CASSPGPSTVPQHF. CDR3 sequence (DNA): TGTGCCAGCAGCCCTGGACCGTCGACAGTTCCACAGCATTTT.

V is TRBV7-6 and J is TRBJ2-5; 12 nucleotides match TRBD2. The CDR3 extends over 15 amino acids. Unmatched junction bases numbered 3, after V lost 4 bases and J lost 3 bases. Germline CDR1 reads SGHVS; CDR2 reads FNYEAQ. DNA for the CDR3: TGTGCCAGCAGCTCGGGACTAGCGGGTGAAGAGACCCAGTACTTC. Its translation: CASSSGLAGEETQYF.

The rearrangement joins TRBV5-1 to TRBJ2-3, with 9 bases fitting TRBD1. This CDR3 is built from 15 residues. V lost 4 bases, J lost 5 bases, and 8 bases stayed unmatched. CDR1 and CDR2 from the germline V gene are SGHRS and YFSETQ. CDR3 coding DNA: TGCGCCAGCAGCCTGGGGGACAGGGACGTAGATACGCAGTATTTT. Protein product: CASSLGDRDVDTQYF.

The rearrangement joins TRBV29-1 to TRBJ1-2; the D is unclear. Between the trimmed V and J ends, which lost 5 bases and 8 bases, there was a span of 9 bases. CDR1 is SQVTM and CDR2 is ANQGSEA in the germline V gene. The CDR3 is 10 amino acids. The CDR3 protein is CSVQEDGYTF. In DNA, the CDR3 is TGCAGCGTTCAGGAAGACGGCTACACCTTC.

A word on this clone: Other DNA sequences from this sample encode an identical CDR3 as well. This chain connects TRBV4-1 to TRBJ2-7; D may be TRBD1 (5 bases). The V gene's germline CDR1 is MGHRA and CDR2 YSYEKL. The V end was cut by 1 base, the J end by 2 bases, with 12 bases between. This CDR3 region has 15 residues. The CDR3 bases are TGCGCCAGCAGCCAAGCTCCGCTAGGGGCCTACGAGCAGTACTTC. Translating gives CASSQAPLGAYEQYF.

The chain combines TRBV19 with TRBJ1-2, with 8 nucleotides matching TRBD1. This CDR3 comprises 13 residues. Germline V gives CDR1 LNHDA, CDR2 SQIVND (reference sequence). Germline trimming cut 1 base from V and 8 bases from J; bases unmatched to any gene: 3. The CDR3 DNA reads TGTGCCAGTAGTATAGGACAGGGGAGAGGCTACACCTTC. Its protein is CASSIGQGRGYTF.